These T cell receptor beta chains were read from a single sample in a study of T cell repertoires in cytomegalovirus infection. A single record per CDR3 protein comes from TCRdb applying MiXCR to the reads. This table has about 70,000 distinct CDR3 sequences, 20% appearing once. Their specific antigens are unknown. The material sequenced was CD8+ T cells from cultured PBMCs, taken from culture after CMV antigen stimulation. The source of these receptors is a human donor in good health (CMV status not recorded). Some clones in this sample may be carry-over from other donors' samples. The conserved cysteine and the conserved F or W are not part of the CDR3 here. A D gene is named only where the DNA matches it firmly.

cdr3_aa: ASSLRQYYGYT
j_call: TRBJ1-2
v_call: TRBV12-3/TRBV12-4
d_call: NA

cdr3_aa: ATSTSGTDGYT
j_call: TRBJ1-2
v_call: TRBV24-1
d_call: TRBD1

cdr3_aa: ASRPREGMNTDAF
j_call: TRBJ1-1
v_call: TRBV12-3/TRBV12-4
d_call: NA

cdr3_aa: ASRSLQEHSYEQY
j_call: TRBJ2-7
v_call: TRBV7-9
d_call: NA

cdr3_aa: SASGAGNQPQH
j_call: TRBJ1-5
v_call: TRBV20-1
d_call: NA

cdr3_aa: ASSQDFGHGHNYGYT
j_call: TRBJ1-2
v_call: TRBV4-1
d_call: NA

cdr3_aa: ASSEGTAQGYT
j_call: TRBJ1-2
v_call: TRBV7-2
d_call: TRBD1

cdr3_aa: ASSQTGSYGYT
j_call: TRBJ1-2
v_call: TRBV4-1
d_call: NA

cdr3_aa: ASSHDSYNEQF
j_call: TRBJ2-1
v_call: TRBV14
d_call: NA

cdr3_aa: ASSPRQRDKNTEAF
j_call: TRBJ1-1
v_call: TRBV7-2
d_call: NA

cdr3_aa: ASRRDGNTEAF
j_call: TRBJ1-1
v_call: TRBV6-4
d_call: NA

cdr3_aa: ASSWGGAVDTEAF
j_call: TRBJ1-1
v_call: TRBV7-8
d_call: NA

cdr3_aa: ASSLEGGFQETQY
j_call: TRBJ2-5
v_call: TRBV7-8
d_call: TRBD2

cdr3_aa: ASSFGRRNTEAF
j_call: TRBJ1-1
v_call: TRBV27
d_call: NA

cdr3_aa: ASRGPQGTYNEQF
j_call: TRBJ2-1
v_call: TRBV6-2/TRBV6-3
d_call: NA

cdr3_aa: ASNRVGETQY
j_call: TRBJ2-5
v_call: TRBV7-8
d_call: NA

cdr3_aa: ASSLGAAGDAIGYT
j_call: TRBJ1-2
v_call: TRBV7-9
d_call: NA

cdr3_aa: SALTPERGAYNEQF
j_call: TRBJ2-1
v_call: TRBV20-1
d_call: TRBD2

cdr3_aa: ASSYGLADYEQY
j_call: TRBJ2-7
v_call: TRBV5-6
d_call: TRBD2

cdr3_aa: ASSLYSAYLANTGELF
j_call: TRBJ2-2
v_call: TRBV7-9
d_call: NA

cdr3_aa: ASSLPRAGTEAF
j_call: TRBJ1-1
v_call: TRBV27
d_call: NA

cdr3_aa: ASSGQGPNEQF
j_call: TRBJ2-1
v_call: TRBV7-2
d_call: TRBD1

cdr3_aa: ASRDRGSGNTIY
j_call: TRBJ1-3
v_call: TRBV6-6
d_call: TRBD1

cdr3_aa: ASRRTRRNQPQH
j_call: TRBJ1-5
v_call: TRBV6-5
d_call: NA

cdr3_aa: ASSLEYEQY
j_call: TRBJ2-7
v_call: TRBV7-9
d_call: NA

cdr3_aa: ASSERGVGEQF
j_call: TRBJ2-1
v_call: TRBV6-6
d_call: NA

cdr3_aa: SVPEDRGDTEAF
j_call: TRBJ1-1
v_call: TRBV29-1
d_call: TRBD1

cdr3_aa: ASTHNRGTEAF
j_call: TRBJ1-1
v_call: TRBV6-2/TRBV6-3
d_call: TRBD1

cdr3_aa: ASSQVLGIAGELF
j_call: TRBJ2-2
v_call: TRBV4-3
d_call: NA

cdr3_aa: ASSQFLDRGPF
j_call: TRBJ1-1
v_call: TRBV6-6
d_call: TRBD1

cdr3_aa: ASSSGQDSNQPQH
j_call: TRBJ1-5
v_call: TRBV7-9
d_call: TRBD1

cdr3_aa: ASSQGQAQRITQY
j_call: TRBJ2-3
v_call: TRBV4-3
d_call: NA

cdr3_aa: ATARTVHTQY
j_call: TRBJ2-5
v_call: TRBV15
d_call: NA

cdr3_aa: ASSPEGRSYT
j_call: TRBJ1-2
v_call: TRBV6-6
d_call: NA

cdr3_aa: SVEERAFQETQY
j_call: TRBJ2-5
v_call: TRBV29-1
d_call: NA

cdr3_aa: ASSLGNTGELF
j_call: TRBJ2-2
v_call: TRBV27
d_call: NA

cdr3_aa: ASSPISGQQQDTQY
j_call: TRBJ2-3
v_call: TRBV11-2
d_call: TRBD1

cdr3_aa: ASSSGTVPYEQY
j_call: TRBJ2-7
v_call: TRBV7-6
d_call: NA

cdr3_aa: ASSFPEIAGSRGDTQY
j_call: TRBJ2-3
v_call: TRBV7-2
d_call: TRBD2

cdr3_aa: ASSYSADGNGELF
j_call: TRBJ2-2
v_call: TRBV6-2/TRBV6-3
d_call: NA

cdr3_aa: ASKLAGGSSYNEQF
j_call: TRBJ2-1
v_call: TRBV7-2
d_call: TRBD2

cdr3_aa: ASSLLSQGFSGYT
j_call: TRBJ1-2
v_call: TRBV7-2
d_call: NA

cdr3_aa: ASSRPGQDSLGNTIY
j_call: TRBJ1-3
v_call: TRBV12-3/TRBV12-4
d_call: TRBD1